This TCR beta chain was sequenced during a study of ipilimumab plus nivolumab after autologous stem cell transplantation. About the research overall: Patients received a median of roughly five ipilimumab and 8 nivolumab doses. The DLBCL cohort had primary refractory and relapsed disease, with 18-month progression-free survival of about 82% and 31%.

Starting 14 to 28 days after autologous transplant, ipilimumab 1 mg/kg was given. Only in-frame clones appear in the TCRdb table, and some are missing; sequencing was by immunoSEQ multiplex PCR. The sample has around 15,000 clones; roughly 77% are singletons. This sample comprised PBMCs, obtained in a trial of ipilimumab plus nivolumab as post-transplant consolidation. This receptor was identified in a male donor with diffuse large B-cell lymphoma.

The chain's CDR3 is CASSPGLPIPYEQYF. In DNA form, the CDR3 reads TGTGCCAGCAGCCCGGGGCTCCCCATACCCTACGAGCAGTACTTC. The chain uses TRBV5-6 and TRBJ2-7; D may correspond to TRBD1 or TRBD2 (5 bases each). The germline V gene encodes CDR1 SGHDT and CDR2 YYEEEE. Trimming removed 4 bases from V and 2 bases from J, with 16 bases in between. The length of the CDR3 is 15 residues. The whole variable domain, filled in from reference TRBV5-6 and TRBJ2-7, reads DAGVTQSPTHLIKTRGQQVTLRCSPKSGHDTVSWYQQALGQGPQFIFQYYEEEERQRGNFPDRFSGHQFPNYSSELNVNALLLGDSALYLCASSPGLPIPYEQYFGPGTRLTVT.